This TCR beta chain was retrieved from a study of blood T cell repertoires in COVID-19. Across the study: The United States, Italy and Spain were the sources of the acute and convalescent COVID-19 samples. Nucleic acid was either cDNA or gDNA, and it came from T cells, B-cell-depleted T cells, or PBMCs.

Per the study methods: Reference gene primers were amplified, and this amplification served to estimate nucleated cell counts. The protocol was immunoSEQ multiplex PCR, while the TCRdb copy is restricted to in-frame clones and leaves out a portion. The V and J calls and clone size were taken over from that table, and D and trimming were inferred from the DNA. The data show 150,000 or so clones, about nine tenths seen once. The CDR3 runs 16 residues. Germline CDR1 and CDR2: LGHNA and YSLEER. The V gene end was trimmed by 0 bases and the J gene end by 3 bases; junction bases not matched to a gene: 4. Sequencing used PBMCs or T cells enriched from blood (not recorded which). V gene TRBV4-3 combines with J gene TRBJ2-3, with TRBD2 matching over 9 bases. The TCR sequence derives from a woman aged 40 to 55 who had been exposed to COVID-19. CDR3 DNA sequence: TGCGCCAGCAGCCAAGAAGTTAGCGGGAGAACAGATACGCAGTATTTT. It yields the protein CASSQEVSGRTDTQYF.